The sequence of this TCR beta chain was determined in a study of T cells after somatic rescue of genetic block. This table comes from immunoSEQ multiplex PCR, and its TCRdb copy is limited to in-frame clones, with some not included. The sample includes 60,000 to 75,000 clones, 92% seen only once; the top ten take around 3%. The sequencing input was peripheral blood mononuclear cells (PBMCs). The clonotype originates from a man in his forties.

The CDR3 DNA is TGTGCCAGCTCACCACAGGGACAGGTGAACACTGAAGCTTTCTTT. It specifies CASSPQGQVNTEAFF. The rearrangement links TRBV18 to TRBJ1-1; TRBD1 matches at 8 bases. This CDR3 has 15 residues. J lost 0 bases, V lost 1 base, and 1 base had no gene match. Looked up from germline, CDR1 is KGHSH and CDR2 is LQKENI.